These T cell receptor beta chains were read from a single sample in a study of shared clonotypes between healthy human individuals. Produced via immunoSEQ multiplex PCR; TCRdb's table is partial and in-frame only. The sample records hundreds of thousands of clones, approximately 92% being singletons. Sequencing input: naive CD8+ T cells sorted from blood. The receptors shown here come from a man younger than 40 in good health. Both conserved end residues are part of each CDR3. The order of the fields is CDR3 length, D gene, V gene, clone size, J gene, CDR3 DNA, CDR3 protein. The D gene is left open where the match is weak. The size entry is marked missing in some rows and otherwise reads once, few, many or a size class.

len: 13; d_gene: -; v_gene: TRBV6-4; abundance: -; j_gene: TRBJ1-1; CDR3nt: TGTGCCAGCAGTGTCCGGGAGAACACTGAAGCTTTCTTT; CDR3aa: CASSVRENTEAFF
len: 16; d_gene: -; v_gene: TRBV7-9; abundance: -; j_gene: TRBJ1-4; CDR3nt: TGTGCCAGCAGCTTTTGGGACGGTGCAACTAATGAAAAACTGTTTTTT; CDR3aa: CASSFWDGATNEKLFF
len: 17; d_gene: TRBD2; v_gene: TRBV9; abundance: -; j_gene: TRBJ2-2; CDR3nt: TGTGCCAGCAGCAGCTCGCGGGAGGGCCCGAACACCGGGGAGCTGTTTTTT; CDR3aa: CASSSSREGPNTGELFF
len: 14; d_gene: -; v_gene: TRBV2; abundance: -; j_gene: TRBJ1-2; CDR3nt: TGTGCCAGCATAGGGGCAGCCCTTCGGGAGGGCTACACCTTC; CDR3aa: CASIGAALREGYTF
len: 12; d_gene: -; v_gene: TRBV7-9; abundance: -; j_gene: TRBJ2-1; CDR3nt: TGTGCCAGCAGCTTAGGTGGATACGAGCAGTTCTTC; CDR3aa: CASSLGGYEQFF
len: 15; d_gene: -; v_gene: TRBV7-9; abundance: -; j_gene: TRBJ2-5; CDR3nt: TGTGCCAGCGGAACCCTAGCGCTCAACGAGGAGACCCAGTACTTC; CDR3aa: CASGTLALNEETQYF
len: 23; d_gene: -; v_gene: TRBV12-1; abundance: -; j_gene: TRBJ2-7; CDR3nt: TGTGCCAGCAGCCCGAGGGAACTATCTACACAACTAGCGGGGGTAGGGCAAGGGGACGAGCAGTACTTC; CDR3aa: CASSPRELSTQLAGVGQGDEQYF
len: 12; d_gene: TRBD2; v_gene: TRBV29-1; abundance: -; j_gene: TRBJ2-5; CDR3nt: TGCAGCGCACCCAGCGGGAGCGGGACCCAGTACTTC; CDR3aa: CSAPSGSGTQYF
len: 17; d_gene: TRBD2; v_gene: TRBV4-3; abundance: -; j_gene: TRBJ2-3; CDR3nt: TGCGCCAGCAGCCAAGATTCGCGGGAGGGCCCCCCAGATACGCAGTATTTT; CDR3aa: CASSQDSREGPPDTQYF
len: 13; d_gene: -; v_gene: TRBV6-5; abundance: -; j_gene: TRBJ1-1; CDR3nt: TGTGCCAGCAGTTCCACGGACGGACCTGAAGCTTTCTTT; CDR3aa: CASSSTDGPEAFF
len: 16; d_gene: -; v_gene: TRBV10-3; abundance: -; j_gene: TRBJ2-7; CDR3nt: TGTGCCATCATGGGGTGGGACAACCGGACCTCCTACGAGCAGTACTTC; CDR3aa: CAIMGWDNRTSYEQYF
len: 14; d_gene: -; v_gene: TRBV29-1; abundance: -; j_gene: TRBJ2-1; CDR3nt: TGCAGCGTTGAGAATGCGGTCGGCTACAATGAGCAGTTCTTC; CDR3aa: CSVENAVGYNEQFF
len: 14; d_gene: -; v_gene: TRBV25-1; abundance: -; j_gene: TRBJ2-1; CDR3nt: TGTGCCAGCAGTGGACGGGAGTGGTACAATGAGCAGTTCTTC; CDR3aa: CASSGREWYNEQFF
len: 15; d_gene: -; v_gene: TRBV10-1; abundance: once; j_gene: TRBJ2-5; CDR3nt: TGCGCCAGCAGTGACTCGGGAGAGCTCCAAGAGACCCAGTACTTC; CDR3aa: CASSDSGELQETQYF
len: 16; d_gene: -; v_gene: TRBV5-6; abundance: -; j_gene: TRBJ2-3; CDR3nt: TGTGCCAGCAGCTTTGAACCAGGGATGCGCACAGATACGCAGTATTTT; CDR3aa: CASSFEPGMRTDTQYF
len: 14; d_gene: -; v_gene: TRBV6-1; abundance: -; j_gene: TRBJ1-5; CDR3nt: TGTGCCAGCAGTGAAATGTTGGGAACGAAGCCCCAGCATTTT; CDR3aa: CASSEMLGTKPQHF
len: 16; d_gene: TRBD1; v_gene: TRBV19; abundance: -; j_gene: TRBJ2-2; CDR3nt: TGTGCCAGTAGTCCCCAACAGGGGAGGAACACCGGGGAGCTGTTTTTT; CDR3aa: CASSPQQGRNTGELFF
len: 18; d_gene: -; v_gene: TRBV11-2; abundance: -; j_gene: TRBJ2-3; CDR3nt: TGTGCCAGCAGCCCGACAGACCACACCCCACACAGCACAGATACGCAGTATTTT; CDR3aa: CASSPTDHTPHSTDTQYF
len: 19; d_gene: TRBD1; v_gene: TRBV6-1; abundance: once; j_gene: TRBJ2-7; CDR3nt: TGTGCCAGCAGTGGGATCCCGGGACAGGGGCCAGGTAGGTCCTACGAGCAGTACTTC; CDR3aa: CASSGIPGQGPGRSYEQYF
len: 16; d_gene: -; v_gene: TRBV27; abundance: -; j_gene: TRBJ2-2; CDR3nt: TGTGCCAGCAGTCCGTGGTACAGGGAAAACACCGGGGAGCTGTTTTTT; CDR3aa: CASSPWYRENTGELFF
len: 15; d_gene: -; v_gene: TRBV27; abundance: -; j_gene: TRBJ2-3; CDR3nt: TGTGCCAGCAGTCCAAGAGGCGGGGGCACAGATACGCAGTATTTT; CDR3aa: CASSPRGGGTDTQYF
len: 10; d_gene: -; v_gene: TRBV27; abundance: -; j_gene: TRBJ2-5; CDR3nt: TGTGCCAGCCTCCAAAAGGGCCAGTACTTC; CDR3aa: CASLQKGQYF
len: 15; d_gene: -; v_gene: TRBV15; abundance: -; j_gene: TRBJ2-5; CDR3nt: TGTGCCACCAGCATAACCCGCCGTGGGGCAGAGACCCAGTACTTC; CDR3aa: CATSITRRGAETQYF
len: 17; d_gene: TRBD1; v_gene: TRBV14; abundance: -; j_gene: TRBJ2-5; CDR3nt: TGTGCCAGCAGCGTCGCCGGCCGGGACAGACCCTCCGGGACCCAGTACTTC; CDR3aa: CASSVAGRDRPSGTQYF
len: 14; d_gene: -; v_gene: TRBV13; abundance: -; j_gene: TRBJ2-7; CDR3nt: TGTGCCAGCAGCTTAGGACAGGTGGGTTACGAGCAGTACTTC; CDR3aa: CASSLGQVGYEQYF
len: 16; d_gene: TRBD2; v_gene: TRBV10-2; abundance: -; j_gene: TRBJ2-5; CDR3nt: TGCGCCAGCGGGACGGGATTAGCGGGAGTCGGGGAGACCCAGTACTTC; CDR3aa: CASGTGLAGVGETQYF
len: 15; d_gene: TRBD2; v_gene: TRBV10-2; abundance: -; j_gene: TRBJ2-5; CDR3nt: TGCGCCAGCAGGACTAGCGGGAGGGCCTGGGAGACCCAGTACTTC; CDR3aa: CASRTSGRAWETQYF
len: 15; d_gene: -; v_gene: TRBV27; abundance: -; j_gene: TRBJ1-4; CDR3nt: TGTGCCAGCAGGGCAGGGTGGATTGCTAATGAAAAACTGTTTTTT; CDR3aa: CASRAGWIANEKLFF
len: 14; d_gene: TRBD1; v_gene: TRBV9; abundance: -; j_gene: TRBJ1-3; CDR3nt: TGTGCCAGCAGCGTGCAGGGGGCAGGAAACACCATATATTTT; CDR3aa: CASSVQGAGNTIYF
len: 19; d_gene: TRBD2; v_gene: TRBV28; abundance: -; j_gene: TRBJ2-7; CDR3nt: TGTGCCAGCAGTTTCTCCCCGGTTTGGCGGGAGGGCCGAGGGTACGAGCAGTACTTC; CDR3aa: CASSFSPVWREGRGYEQYF
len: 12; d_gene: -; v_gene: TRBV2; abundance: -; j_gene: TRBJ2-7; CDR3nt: TGTGCCAGCAGAGAAAAGGGTCTCGAGCAGTACTTC; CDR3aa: CASREKGLEQYF
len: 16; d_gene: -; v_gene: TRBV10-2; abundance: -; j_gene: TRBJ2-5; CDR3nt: TGCGCCAGCAGTGGCTCGCTGGAGCGGAGGGGAGAGACCCAGTACTTC; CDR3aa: CASSGSLERRGETQYF
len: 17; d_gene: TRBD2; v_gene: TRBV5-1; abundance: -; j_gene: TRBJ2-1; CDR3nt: TGCGCCAGCAGTCCAGGGACTAGCGGGAGATCCTACAATGAGCAGTTCTTC; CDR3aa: CASSPGTSGRSYNEQFF
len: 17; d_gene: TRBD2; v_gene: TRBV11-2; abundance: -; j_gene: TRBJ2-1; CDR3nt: TGTGCCAGCAGCTTAGATCTGGGCGGGAGGGCCTACAATGAGCAGTTCTTC; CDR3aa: CASSLDLGGRAYNEQFF
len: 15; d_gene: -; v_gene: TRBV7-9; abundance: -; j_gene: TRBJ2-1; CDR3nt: TGTGCCAGCAGCCCCTCGCAGGGTAACCACAATGAGCAGTTCTTC; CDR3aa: CASSPSQGNHNEQFF
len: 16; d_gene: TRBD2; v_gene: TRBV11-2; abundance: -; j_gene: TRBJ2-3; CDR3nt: TGTGCCAGCAGCTCCGGGACTAGCGGAACCGGAGATACGCAGTATTTT; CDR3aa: CASSSGTSGTGDTQYF
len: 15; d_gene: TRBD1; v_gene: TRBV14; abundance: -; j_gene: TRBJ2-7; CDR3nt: TGTGCCAGCAGCCAATTAGGGACAGGGAGATACGAGCAGTACTTC; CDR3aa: CASSQLGTGRYEQYF
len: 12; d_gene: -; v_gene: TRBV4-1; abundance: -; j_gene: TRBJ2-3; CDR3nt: TGCGCCAGCAGTTCAGGCACAGATACGCAGTATTTT; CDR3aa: CASSSGTDTQYF
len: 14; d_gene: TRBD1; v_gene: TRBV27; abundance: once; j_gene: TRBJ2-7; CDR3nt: TGTGCCAGCAGCCCGGGACAGGGGATCTACGAGCAGTACTTC; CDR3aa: CASSPGQGIYEQYF
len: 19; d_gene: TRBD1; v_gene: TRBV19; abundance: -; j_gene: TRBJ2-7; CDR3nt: TGTGCCAGTAGTATGTCGGGACAGGGTCTCACCATCCGCTCCTACGAGCAGTACTTC; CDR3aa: CASSMSGQGLTIRSYEQYF
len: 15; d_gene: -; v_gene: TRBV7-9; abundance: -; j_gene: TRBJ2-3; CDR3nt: TGTGCCAGCAGCTTAGCGCTACAGGGTGCAGATACGCAGTATTTT; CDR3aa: CASSLALQGADTQYF
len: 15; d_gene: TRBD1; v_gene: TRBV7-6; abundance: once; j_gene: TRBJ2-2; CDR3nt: TGTGCCAGCAGCTTCGGGACAGTGAACACCGGGGAGCTGTTTTTT; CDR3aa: CASSFGTVNTGELFF
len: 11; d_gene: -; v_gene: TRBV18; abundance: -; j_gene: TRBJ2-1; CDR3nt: TGTGCCAGCTCACCAGCCGCTGAGCAGTTCTTC; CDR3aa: CASSPAAEQFF
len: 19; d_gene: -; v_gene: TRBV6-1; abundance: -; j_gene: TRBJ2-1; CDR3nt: TGTGCCAGCAGTGAAGCGGGCGGTTTACAGGCATATTACTACAATGAGCAGTTCTTC; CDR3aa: CASSEAGGLQAYYYNEQFF
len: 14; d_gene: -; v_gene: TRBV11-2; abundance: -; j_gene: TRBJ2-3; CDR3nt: TGTGCCAGCAGCTTAGCACCCGCGGGGGATACGCAGTATTTT; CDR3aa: CASSLAPAGDTQYF